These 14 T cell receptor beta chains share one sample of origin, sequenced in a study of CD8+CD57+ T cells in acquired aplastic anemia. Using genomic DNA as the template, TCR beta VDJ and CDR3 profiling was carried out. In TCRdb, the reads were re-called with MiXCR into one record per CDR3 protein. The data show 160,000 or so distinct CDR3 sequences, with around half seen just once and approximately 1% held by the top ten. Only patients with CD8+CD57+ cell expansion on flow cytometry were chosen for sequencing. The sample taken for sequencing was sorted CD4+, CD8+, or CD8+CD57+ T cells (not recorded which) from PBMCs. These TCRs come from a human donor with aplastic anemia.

The CDR3 region has the DNA TGTGCCAGTAGTTCGGTGGGAGCCTACGAGCAGTACTTC. Encoded protein: CASSSVGAYEQYF. The chain uses TRBV19 and TRBJ2-7, with TRBD2 as a possible D gene (5 bases). The CDR3 is made up of 13 amino acids. Germline CDR1 LNHDA, CDR2 SQIVND (reference sequence). The V end was cut by 5 bases, the J end by 2 bases, with 10 bases between.

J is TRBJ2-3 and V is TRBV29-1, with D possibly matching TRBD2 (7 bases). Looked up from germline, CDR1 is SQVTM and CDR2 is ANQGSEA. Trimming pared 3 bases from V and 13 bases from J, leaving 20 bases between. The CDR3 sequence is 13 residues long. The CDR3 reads CSVDTGTTGWKYF. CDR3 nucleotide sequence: TGCAGCGTTGATACGGGGACTACAGGGTGGAAGTATTTT.

Here the CDR3 DNA reads TGCGCCAGCAGCCAAGATGAGGGGACCCAGTACTTC. Residues: CASSQDEGTQYF. The gene calls are TRBV4-3 and TRBJ2-5; D is possibly TRBD2 (5 bases). The CDR3 spans 12 residues. The V gene lost 0 bases and the J gene lost 7 bases, with 6 bases spanning the gap. Germline assignment: CDR1 LGHNA and CDR2 YSLEER.

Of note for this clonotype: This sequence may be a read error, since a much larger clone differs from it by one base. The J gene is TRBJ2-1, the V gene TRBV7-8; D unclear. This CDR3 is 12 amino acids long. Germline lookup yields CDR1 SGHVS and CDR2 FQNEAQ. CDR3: CASGLDRNEQFF. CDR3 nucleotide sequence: TGTGCCAGCGGCTTAGATCGCAATGAGCAGTTCTTC.

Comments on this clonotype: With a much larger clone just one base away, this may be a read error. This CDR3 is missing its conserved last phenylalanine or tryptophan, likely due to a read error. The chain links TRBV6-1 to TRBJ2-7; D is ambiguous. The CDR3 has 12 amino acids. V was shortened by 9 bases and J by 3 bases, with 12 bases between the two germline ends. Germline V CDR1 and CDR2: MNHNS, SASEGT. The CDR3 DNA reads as TGTGCCAGTTCAGCAGCAATCTACGAGCAGTACCTC. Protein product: CASSAAIYEQYL.

The DNA for the CDR3 is TGTGCCATCAGATCCACAGGGACCCCCTACACCTTC. Its protein is CAIRSTGTPYTF. This chain uses TRBV10-3 with TRBJ1-2; weak D call: TRBD1 (6 bases). The CDR3 runs to 12 residues. V lost 6 bases to trimming and J lost 10 bases, with 15 bases between them. CDR1 is ENHRY and CDR2 is SYGVKD in the germline V gene.

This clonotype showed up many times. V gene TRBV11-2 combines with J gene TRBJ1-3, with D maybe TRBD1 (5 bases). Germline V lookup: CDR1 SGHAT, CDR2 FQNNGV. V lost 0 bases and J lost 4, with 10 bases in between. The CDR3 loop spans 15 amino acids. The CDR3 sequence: CASSLEAAGGNTIYF. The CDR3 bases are TGTGCCAGCAGCTTAGAGGCGGCAGGGGGAAACACCATATATTTT.

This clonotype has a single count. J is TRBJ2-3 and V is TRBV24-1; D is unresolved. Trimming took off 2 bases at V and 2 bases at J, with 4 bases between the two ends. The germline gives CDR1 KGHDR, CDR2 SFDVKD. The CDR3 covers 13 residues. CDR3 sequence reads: CATSDSYTDTQYF. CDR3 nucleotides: TGTGCCACCAGTGATTCGTACACAGATACGCAGTATTTT.

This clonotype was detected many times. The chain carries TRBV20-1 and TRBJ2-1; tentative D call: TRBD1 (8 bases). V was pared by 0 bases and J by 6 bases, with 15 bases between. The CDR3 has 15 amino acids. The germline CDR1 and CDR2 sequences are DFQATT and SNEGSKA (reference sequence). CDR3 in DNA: TGCAGTGCTAGAGACCACAGGGGGGGGTTCAATGAGCAGTTCTTC. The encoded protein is CSARDHRGGFNEQFF.

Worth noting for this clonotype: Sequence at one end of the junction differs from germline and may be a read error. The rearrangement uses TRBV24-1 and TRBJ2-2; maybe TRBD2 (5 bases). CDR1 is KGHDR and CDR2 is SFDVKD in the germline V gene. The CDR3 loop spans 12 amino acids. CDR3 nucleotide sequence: TGTGCCACCAGTGAGAACACCGGGGAGCTGTCCTTT. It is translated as CATSENTGELSF.

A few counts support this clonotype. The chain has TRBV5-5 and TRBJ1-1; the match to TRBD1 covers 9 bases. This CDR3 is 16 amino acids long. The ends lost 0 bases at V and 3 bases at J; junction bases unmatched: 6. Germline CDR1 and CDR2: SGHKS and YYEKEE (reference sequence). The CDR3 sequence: CASSLVYRGLDTEAFF. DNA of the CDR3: TGTGCCAGCAGCTTGGTCTACAGGGGGCTCGACACTGAAGCTTTCTTT.

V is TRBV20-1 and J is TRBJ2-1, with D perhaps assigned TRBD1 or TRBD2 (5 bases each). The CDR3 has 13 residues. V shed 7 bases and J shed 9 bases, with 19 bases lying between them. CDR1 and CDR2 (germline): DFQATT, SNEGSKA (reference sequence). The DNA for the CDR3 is TGCAGTGTACTCCGGGACCCCGACAGTGAGCAGTTCTTC. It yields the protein CSVLRDPDSEQFF.

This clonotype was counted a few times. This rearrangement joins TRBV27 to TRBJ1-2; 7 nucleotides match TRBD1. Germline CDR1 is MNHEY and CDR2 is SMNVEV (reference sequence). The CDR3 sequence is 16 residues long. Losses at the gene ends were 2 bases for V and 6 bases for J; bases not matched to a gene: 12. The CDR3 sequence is CASSLVGTAPGNGYTF. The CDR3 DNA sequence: TGTGCCAGCAGTTTAGTCGGGACAGCCCCGGGTAATGGCTACACCTTC.

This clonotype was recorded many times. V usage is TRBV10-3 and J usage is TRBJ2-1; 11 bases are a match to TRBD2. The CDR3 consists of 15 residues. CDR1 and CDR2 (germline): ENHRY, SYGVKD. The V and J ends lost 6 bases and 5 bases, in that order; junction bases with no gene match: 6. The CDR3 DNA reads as TGTGCCATCAGATTTTCGGGACTAGCGGACAATGAGCAGTTCTTC. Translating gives CAIRFSGLADNEQFF.